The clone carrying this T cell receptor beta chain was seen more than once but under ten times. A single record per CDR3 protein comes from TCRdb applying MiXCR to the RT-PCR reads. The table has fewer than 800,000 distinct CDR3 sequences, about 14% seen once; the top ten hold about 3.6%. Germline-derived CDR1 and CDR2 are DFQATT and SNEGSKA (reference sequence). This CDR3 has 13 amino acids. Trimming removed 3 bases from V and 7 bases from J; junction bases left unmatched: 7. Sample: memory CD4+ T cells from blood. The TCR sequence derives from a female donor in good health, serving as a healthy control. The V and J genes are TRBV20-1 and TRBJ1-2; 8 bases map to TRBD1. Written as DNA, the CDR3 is TGCAGTGCTAGTCGACAGGGGACGGGTGGCTACACCTTC. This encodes CSASRQGTGGYTF.